The next 3 T cell receptor beta chains were all read from a single sample in a study of T cells after yellow fever vaccination. MiXCR, run by TCRdb on the 5' RACE reads, gives a single entry per CDR3 protein. The data show 310,000 or so distinct CDR3 sequences, around 3.6% seen once. Sequenced here: PBMCs, sampled on the day of the yellow fever booster vaccination. The receptors derive from a young man who received the YFV17D yellow fever vaccine.

This clonotype was seen ten or more times. The chain uses TRBV24-1 and TRBJ2-2, with 9 bases that match TRBD2. CDR3 size: 17 residues. V gave up 3 bases and J gave up 4 bases; unmatched junction bases: 8. Germline V CDR1 and CDR2: KGHDR, SFDVKD. The CDR3 protein is CATSDRGTSPGTGELFF. The CDR3 DNA follows: TGTGCCACCAGTGATCGGGGGACTAGCCCAGGCACCGGGGAGCTGTTTTTT.

This clonotype was picked up a small number of times. The chain employs TRBV12-3 or TRBV12-4 and TRBJ2-2; D may be TRBD1 or TRBD2 (6 bases each). Trimming left V 3 bases short and J 7 bases short, with 12 bases between. The CDR3 extends over 14 amino acids. The CDR3 sequence: CASSLRGVIGELFF. CDR3 in DNA: TGTGCCAGCAGTTTGAGGGGGGTAATCGGGGAGCTGTTTTTT.

In this sample, this clonotype turned up a few times. The rearrangement links TRBV6-6 to TRBJ2-7; no clear D gene. Germline loops: CDR1 MNHNY, CDR2 SVGAGI (reference sequence). Trimming took 2 bases from V and 2 from J, leaving 16 bases between them. This CDR3 is 16 amino acids long. This CDR3 reads CASSYHGPSGTYEQYF. The CDR3 DNA reads as TGTGCCAGCAGTTACCACGGCCCCTCTGGGACCTACGAGCAGTACTTC.